This record looks at one T cell receptor beta chain sequence and its context. This clonotype has a count of ten or more. Its antigen is not yet known. Qualities for individual bases were not recorded, and no much larger clone is one base off. The data are from a study of immune characterization of retroperitoneal liposarcoma (dated by TCRdb to the late 2010s). The germline V gene supplies CDR1 MNHNS and CDR2 SASEGT. Here V drops 0 bases and J drops 4 bases, and the junction holds 4 bases not matched to any gene. From the cysteine through the phenylalanine, the CDR3 covers 16 amino acids. Only the CDR3 DNA is retained, 48 bases long and in frame from the first base. The protocol used for the library was PCR. Sequencing used a NextSeq 500. TCRdb redid the processing of the public reads, applying fastp at Q25 and MiXCR, and retained in-frame beta chains. Every CDR3 protein is listed once, alongside the most common genes and DNA of its rows. The sample profile shows around 11,000 distinct CDR3 sequences; around a third of them were found once. In total, the top ten clones hold 20% to 25% of the sample.

The rearrangement joined TRBV6-1 to TRBJ2-1, and TRBD2 aligns with 9 junction nucleotides. Sequencing was carried out using tumor tissue. The sequence derives from a male donor with retroperitoneal liposarcoma. DNA sequence: TGTGCCAGCAGTGAAGCCGGGACTAGCTTTTACAATGAGCAGTTCTTC. Protein translation: CASSEAGTSFYNEQFF.